This paragraph covers one TCR beta chain sequence. TCRdb ran MiXCR on the RT-PCR reads and lists one entry per CDR3 protein. The sample shows 290,000 or so distinct CDR3 sequences, around 22% of them seen only once. The sample comes from a study of response to subunit inactivated influenza vaccine. The CDR3 extends over 13 amino acids. V was clipped by 5 bases and J by 1 base, with 8 bases between them. Per germline, CDR1 SNHLY and CDR2 FYNNEI. This clonotype was sampled from a man aged 50-75 years who received an inactivated influenza vaccine. This specimen was PBMCs from blood, taken about 20 months after vaccination. J is TRBJ1-2 and V is TRBV2; D ambiguous. The CDR3 is CASSTSLNYGYTF. The CDR3 DNA reads as TGTGCCAGCAGTACTTCCCTTAACTATGGCTACACCTTC.